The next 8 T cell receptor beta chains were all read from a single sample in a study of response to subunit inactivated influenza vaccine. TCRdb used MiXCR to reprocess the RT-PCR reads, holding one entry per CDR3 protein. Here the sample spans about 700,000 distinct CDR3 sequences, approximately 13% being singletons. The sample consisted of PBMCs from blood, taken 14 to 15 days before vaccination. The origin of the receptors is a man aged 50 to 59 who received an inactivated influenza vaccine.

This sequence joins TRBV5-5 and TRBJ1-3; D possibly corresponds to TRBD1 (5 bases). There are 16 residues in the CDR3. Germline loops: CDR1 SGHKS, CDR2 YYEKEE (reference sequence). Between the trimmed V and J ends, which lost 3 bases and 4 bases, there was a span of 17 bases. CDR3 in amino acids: CASSYRPGTPGNTIYF. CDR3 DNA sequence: TGTGCCAGCAGCTACCGTCCCGGGACTCCCGGAAACACCATATATTTT.

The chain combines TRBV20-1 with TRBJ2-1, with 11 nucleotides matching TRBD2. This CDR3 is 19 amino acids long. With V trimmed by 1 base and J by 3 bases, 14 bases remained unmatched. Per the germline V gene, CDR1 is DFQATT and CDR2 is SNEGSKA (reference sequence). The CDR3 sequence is CSARALAGGPSDGYNEQFF. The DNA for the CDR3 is TGCAGTGCTAGAGCCTTAGCGGGAGGGCCTAGTGACGGCTACAATGAGCAGTTCTTC.

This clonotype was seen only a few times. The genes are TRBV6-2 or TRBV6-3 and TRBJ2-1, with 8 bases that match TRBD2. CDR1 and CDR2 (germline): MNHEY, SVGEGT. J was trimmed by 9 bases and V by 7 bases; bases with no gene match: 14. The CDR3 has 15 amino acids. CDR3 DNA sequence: TGTGCCAGCACCGATAGCGGGACAAAAAACGGTGAGCAGTTCTTC. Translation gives CASTDSGTKNGEQFF.

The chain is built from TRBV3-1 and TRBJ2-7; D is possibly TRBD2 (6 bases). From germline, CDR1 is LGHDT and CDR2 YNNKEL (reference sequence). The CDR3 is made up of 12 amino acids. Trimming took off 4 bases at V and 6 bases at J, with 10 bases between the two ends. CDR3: CASSPGTVEQYF. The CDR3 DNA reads TGTGCCAGCAGCCCCGGGACTGTCGAGCAGTACTTC.

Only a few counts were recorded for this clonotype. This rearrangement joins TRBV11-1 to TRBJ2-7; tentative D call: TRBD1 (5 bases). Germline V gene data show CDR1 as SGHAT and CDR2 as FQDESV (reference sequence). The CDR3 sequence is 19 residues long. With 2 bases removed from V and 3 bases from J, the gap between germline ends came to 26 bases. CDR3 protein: CASSLSSPGFPFRRYEQYF. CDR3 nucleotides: TGTGCCAGCAGCTTAAGTTCGCCAGGGTTTCCTTTTCGTCGCTACGAGCAGTACTTC. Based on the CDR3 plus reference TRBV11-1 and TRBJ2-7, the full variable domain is EAEVAQSPRYKITEKSQAVAFWCDPISGHATLYWYRQILGQGPELLVQFQDESVVDDSQLPKDRFSAERLKGVDSTLKIQPAELGDSAMYLCASSLSSPGFPFRRYEQYFGPGTRLTVT.

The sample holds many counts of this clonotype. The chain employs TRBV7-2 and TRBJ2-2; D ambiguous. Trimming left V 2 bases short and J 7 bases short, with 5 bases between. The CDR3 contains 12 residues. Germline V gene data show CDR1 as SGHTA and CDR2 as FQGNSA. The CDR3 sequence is CASSLNGGELFF. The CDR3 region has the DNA TGTGCCAGCAGCTTAAACGGCGGGGAGCTGTTTTTT.

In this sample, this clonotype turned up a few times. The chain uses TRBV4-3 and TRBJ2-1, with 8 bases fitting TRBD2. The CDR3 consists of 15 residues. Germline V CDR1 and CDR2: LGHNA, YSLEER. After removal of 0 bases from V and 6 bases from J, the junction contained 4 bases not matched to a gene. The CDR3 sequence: CASSQDLGRVNEQFF. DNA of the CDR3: TGCGCCAGCAGCCAAGATCTCGGGAGGGTCAATGAGCAGTTCTTC.

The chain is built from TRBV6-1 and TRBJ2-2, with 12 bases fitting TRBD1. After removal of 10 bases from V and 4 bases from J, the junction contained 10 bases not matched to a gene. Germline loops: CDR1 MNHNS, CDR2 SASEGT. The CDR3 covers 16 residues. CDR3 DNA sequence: TGTGCCACAACCGGGGACAGGGGGCGCGTCACCGGGGAGCTGTTTTTT. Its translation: CATTGDRGRVTGELFF.